The rows below give T cell receptor beta chains drawn from one sample of a study of regulatory T cells in long-lasting Graves disease. One entry per CDR3 protein, called by TCRdb with MiXCR from the multiplex PCR reads. This table has 400,000 to 450,000 distinct CDR3 sequences, around a quarter appearing once. Here the sequenced sample was peripheral blood mononuclear cells (PBMCs), taken when the disease was refractory, from a patient treated with antithyroid drugs. These receptors originate from a female donor with Graves disease. Each CDR3 is given with its conserved first and last residue. The D gene is left open where the match is weak. Expanded clones are given a class, and other clones once, few, many or no size at all.

j_call	d_call	v_call	clone_size	cdr3_nt	cdr3_aa
TRBJ2-5	-	TRBV7-9	many	TGTGCCAGCAGCTTAGTATCCCGCGCCGGGGAGACCCAGTACTTC	CASSLVSRAGETQYF
TRBJ2-7	TRBD1	TRBV13	-	TGTGCCAGCAGTTGGGGACAGGGACGCTCCTACGAGCAGTACTTC	CASSWGQGRSYEQYF
TRBJ2-5	-	TRBV2	many	TGTGCCAGCAGACGGGGGGAGACCCAGTACTTC	CASRRGETQYF
TRBJ2-7	-	TRBV13	few	TGTGCCAGCAGCTTAATCTACAGAGCGAGAACCTACGAGCAGTACTTC	CASSLIYRARTYEQYF
TRBJ1-5	-	TRBV12-3/TRBV12-4	-	TGTGCCACCTCCGACAGGTATCAGCCCCAGCATTTT	CATSDRYQPQHF
TRBJ2-5	TRBD1	TRBV6-1	few	TGTGCCAGCAGACCTACGTGGGACAGGGAAAAAGAGACCCAGTACTTC	CASRPTWDREKETQYF
TRBJ1-4	-	TRBV5-5	few	TGTGCCAGCAGCCCCCTGGGCGGCACAACTAATGAAAAACTGTTTTTT	CASSPLGGTTNEKLFF
TRBJ1-1	TRBD1	TRBV6-1	many	TGTGCCAGCAGACCCGGGACAGGTTCTGAAGCTTTCTTT	CASRPGTGSEAFF
TRBJ1-6	-	TRBV12-3/TRBV12-4	few	TGTGCCAGCAGTTTAGAAGGTTCACCCCTCCACTTT	CASSLEGSPLHF
TRBJ1-6	TRBD1	TRBV7-2	-	TGTGCCAGCAGCTTAGGGACAGGGCAATCACCCCTCCACTTT	CASSLGTGQSPLHF
TRBJ1-6	TRBD1	TRBV12-3/TRBV12-4	once	TGTGCCAGCAGAAATCCGGGACAGGGCACCCTCCACTTT	CASRNPGQGTLHF
TRBJ2-7	TRBD1	TRBV20-1	few	TGCAGTGCCGGACAGGGGTCCAACGAGCAGTACTTC	CSAGQGSNEQYF
TRBJ2-7	TRBD1	TRBV5-1	few	TGCGCCAGCAGCCTTTCGACGGGACAGGGCCTCTACGAGCAGTACTTC	CASSLSTGQGLYEQYF
TRBJ2-2	-	TRBV6-1	-	TGTGCCAGCATCGACGGGACCGTGAGGGCCGGGGAGCTGTTTTTT	CASIDGTVRAGELFF
TRBJ1-4	-	TRBV7-2	few	TGTGCCAGCAGCTTGTCAGGGCCCAGTCTTAATGAAAAACTGTTTTTT	CASSLSGPSLNEKLFF
TRBJ2-2	-	TRBV18	-	TGTGCCAGCTCACCAATTCGTTCGCGGACCGGGGAGCTGTTTTTT	CASSPIRSRTGELFF
TRBJ2-7	-	TRBV19	few	TGTGCCAGTAGTCCCGACCGGCGGCGGGCGACCTACGAGCAGTACTTC	CASSPDRRRATYEQYF
TRBJ2-7	-	TRBV28	-	TGTGCCAGCAGAAATGCCGGACAGCCGAACTACGAGCAGTACTTC	CASRNAGQPNYEQYF
TRBJ2-1	TRBD1	TRBV28	-	TGTGCCAGCAGCGCGGGACAGGGGTACTACAATGAGCAGTTCTTC	CASSAGQGYYNEQFF
TRBJ2-7	-	TRBV7-9	-	TGTGCCAGCAGCTTAGGAGGGGACGGTTCCTACGAGCAGTACTTC	CASSLGGDGSYEQYF
TRBJ1-5	-	TRBV12-5	-	TGTGCTAGTGGTGCGGACCGACTTCTTAGCAATCAGCCCCAGCATTTT	CASGADRLLSNQPQHF
TRBJ2-4	TRBD1	TRBV28	-	TGTGCCAGCAGCCCAGGGGGTACGGCCAGAAACATTCAGTACTTC	CASSPGGTARNIQYF
TRBJ1-2	-	TRBV7-2	many	TGTGCCAGCAGCTTAGAGGGGCAGGGTGCTACCTATGGCTACACCTTC	CASSLEGQGATYGYTF
TRBJ2-2	-	TRBV5-1	few	TGCGCCAGCAGCTTATACTACAGGGGGGAGCTGTTTTTT	CASSLYYRGELFF
TRBJ1-5	-	TRBV27	-	TGTGCCAGCAGACGAACCATAACAGGGAATCAGCCCCAGCATTTT	CASRRTITGNQPQHF
TRBJ2-7	-	TRBV29-1	-	TGCAGCGCGGGACTTCCGCTGGAGCAGTACTTC	CSAGLPLEQYF
TRBJ2-7	TRBD1	TRBV30	-	TGTGCCCTTGGTCCGGGACAGGGCTACGAGCAGTACTTC	CALGPGQGYEQYF
TRBJ1-1	-	TRBV7-2	-	TGTGCCAGCAGCCGTAATAGCCGTCAGAACACTGAAGCTTCCTTT	CASSRNSRQNTEASF
TRBJ2-5	TRBD2	TRBV20-1	few	TGCAGTGCTACCCGCCAGCGGGAGGGCCCTGAGACCCAGTACTTC	CSATRQREGPETQYF